These 32 T cell receptor beta chains were all obtained from the same sample, sequenced in a study of neurological immune-mediated disorders. Using its own MiXCR run on the 5' RACE reads, TCRdb lists one record per CDR3 protein. Here the sample spans around 61,000 distinct CDR3 sequences, around 5.1% being singletons. The sample taken for sequencing was PBMCs. The receptors were sampled from a human donor with multiple sclerosis. The donor label of this sample is uncertain.

This clonotype was seen at least ten times. The V gene is TRBV20-1, the J gene TRBJ2-4, with D hard to call. The CDR3 has 15 residues. CDR1 and CDR2 from the germline V gene are DFQATT and SNEGSKA (reference sequence). V dropped 0 bases and J dropped 0 bases, with 9 bases sitting between them. This CDR3 is CSARDRRLAKNIQYF. In DNA, the CDR3 is TGCAGTGCTAGAGATCGCAGGCTAGCCAAAAACATTCAGTACTTC.

This clonotype has ten or more counts. The chain uses TRBV12-3 or TRBV12-4 and TRBJ2-7; 10 bases are shared with TRBD2. This CDR3 contains 14 residues. Unmatched junction bases numbered 2, after V lost 3 bases and J lost 3 bases. Here the CDR3 DNA reads TGTGCCAGCAGTTTGAGCGGGGGGGTCTACGAGCAGTACTTC. Amino acids: CASSLSGGVYEQYF.

This clonotype was seen repeatedly, ten times or more. The CDR3 protein is CASSPEVPATYNEQFF. The CDR3 DNA reads TGTGCCAGCTCACCAGAGGTGCCAGCTACCTACAATGAGCAGTTCTTC. This chain joins TRBV18 and TRBJ2-1; D unresolved. The germline V gene encodes CDR1 KGHSH and CDR2 LQKENI. CDR3 length: 16 amino acids. V lost 2 bases, J lost 2 bases, and 13 bases lay in between.

This clonotype was detected ten times or more. The gene calls are TRBV7-9 and TRBJ1-6; 7 positions agree with TRBD1. J lost 8 bases, V lost 5 bases, and 9 bases had no gene match. This CDR3 is 15 amino acids long. Germline V gene lookup returns CDR1 SEHNR and CDR2 FQNEAQ (reference sequence). This chain's CDR3 is CASSPSDRVDSPLHF. The CDR3 coding sequence is TGTGCCAGCAGCCCGAGCGACAGGGTCGATTCACCCCTCCACTTT.

This clonotype was observed many times. This rearrangement joins TRBV20-1 to TRBJ2-3; no definite D call. This CDR3 has 13 residues. Germline lookup yields CDR1 DFQATT and CDR2 SNEGSKA (reference sequence). With 3 bases removed from V and 4 bases from J, the gap between germline ends came to 11 bases. This CDR3 reads CSASDRRADTQYF. The CDR3 DNA follows: TGCAGTGCTAGTGATCGGCGAGCAGATACGCAGTATTTT.

This clonotype was counted many times. The CDR3 is CASISQEGTEAFF. DNA for the CDR3: TGCGCCAGCATTAGCCAGGAGGGGACTGAAGCTTTCTTT. This chain uses TRBV5-1 with TRBJ1-1; D is possibly TRBD1 (5 bases). The V and J ends lost 6 bases and 5 bases respectively, with 14 bases between them. This CDR3 has 13 amino acids. Germline lookup yields CDR1 SGHRS and CDR2 YFSETQ.

This clonotype was seen at least ten times. The chain has TRBV5-5 and TRBJ2-7; D not certain. CDR1 and CDR2 from the germline V gene are SGHKS and YYEKEE (reference sequence). V was cut by 0 bases and J by 3 bases, with 7 bases left in between. There are 13 residues in the CDR3. This CDR3 is CASSLDRGYEQYF. The CDR3 region has the DNA TGTGCCAGCAGCTTGGACAGAGGCTACGAGCAGTACTTC.

This clonotype was counted many times. J is TRBJ1-2 and V is TRBV12-3 or TRBV12-4; D is undetermined. Trimming stripped 5 bases from V and 1 base from J, with 17 bases between. The CDR3 is 16 amino acids. DNA of the CDR3: TGTGCCAGCAGTACCGGGTCGGGGATGGATAACTATGGCTACACCTTC. It codes for CASSTGSGMDNYGYTF.

This clonotype has ten or more counts. V usage is TRBV20-1 and J usage is TRBJ2-3; 7 nucleotides align to TRBD1. CDR3 length equals 14 residues. Per the germline V gene, CDR1 is DFQATT and CDR2 is SNEGSKA (reference sequence). V was clipped by 3 bases and J by 0 bases; unmatched bases: 3. CDR3: CSASYRGSTDTQYF. The CDR3 region has the DNA TGCAGTGCTAGTTACAGGGGTAGCACAGATACGCAGTATTTT.

This clonotype was counted at least ten times. This chain links TRBV5-1 with TRBJ2-1, with a tentative D call TRBD1 (5 bases). V lost 9 bases, J lost 6 bases, and 16 bases lay in between. The CDR3 length is 13 residues. The germline CDR1 and CDR2 sequences are SGHRS and YFSETQ. DNA for the CDR3: TGCGCCACCAGGGTCTCCCCGAGCAATGAGCAGTTCTTC. It yields the protein CATRVSPSNEQFF. Variable domain in full (rest from reference TRBV5-1 and TRBJ2-1): KAGVTQTPRYLIKTRGQQVTLSCSPISGHRSVSWYQQTPGQGLQFLFEYFSETQRNKGNFPGRFSGRQFSNSRSEMNVSTLELGDSALYLCATRVSPSNEQFFGPGTRLTVL.

This clonotype was counted many times. The genes are TRBV6-5 and TRBJ2-3, with TRBD1 identical over 8 bases. Germline CDR1 reads MNHEY; CDR2 reads SVGAGI. The CDR3 has 16 residues. J lost 4 bases, V lost 6 bases, and 12 bases had no gene match. CDR3 DNA: TGTGCCAGCAGGATACGGGGCAGGGGGCGATCAGATACGCAGTATTTT. Translation gives CASRIRGRGRSDTQYF.

Many counts were recorded for this clonotype. The chain joins TRBV9 to TRBJ1-5; D remains unclear. Germline CDR1 and CDR2: SGDLS and YYNGEE. The V gene lost 0 bases and the J gene lost 8 bases, with 15 bases spanning the gap. The CDR3 contains 15 residues. The CDR3 spells CASSVVAATQEPQHF. Here the CDR3 DNA reads TGTGCCAGCAGCGTAGTGGCAGCCACCCAGGAGCCCCAGCATTTT.

This clonotype was observed many times. The chain has TRBV7-2 and TRBJ2-3, with D perhaps TRBD2 (5 bases). Trimming took off 5 bases at V and 4 bases at J, with 16 bases between the two ends. The CDR3 loop spans 15 amino acids. Germline assignment: CDR1 SGHTA and CDR2 FQGNSA. The CDR3 DNA is TGTGCCAGCAGCCCTCAGGCGCAGAGGGCAGATACGCAGTATTTT. This sequence encodes CASSPQAQRADTQYF. The whole variable domain, filled in from reference TRBV7-2 and TRBJ2-3, reads GAGVSQSPSNKVTEKGKDVELRCDPISGHTALYWYRQSLGQGLEFLIYFQGNSAPDKSGLPSDRFSAERTGGSVSTLTIQRTQQEDSAVYLCASSPQAQRADTQYFGPGTRLTVL.

This clonotype was observed many times. The chain is built from TRBV20-1 and TRBJ2-6; 9 bases are a match to TRBD1. The CDR3 runs 16 residues. The ends lost 5 bases at V and 0 bases at J; junction bases unmatched: 5. CDR1 and CDR2 from the germline V gene are DFQATT and SNEGSKA (reference sequence). The chain's CDR3 is CSAGGQGLSGANVLTF. The CDR3 region has the DNA TGCAGTGCTGGGGGACAGGGACTCTCTGGGGCCAACGTCCTGACTTTC.

This clonotype showed up many times. The chain employs TRBV5-1 and TRBJ2-5, with D uncertain. Trimming left V 1 base short and J 0 bases short, with 10 bases between. Per germline, CDR1 SGHRS and CDR2 YFSETQ. The CDR3 contains 15 residues. In DNA form, the CDR3 reads TGCGCCAGCAGCTTGACGGGTACTTACCAAGAGACCCAGTACTTC. It encodes CASSLTGTYQETQYF. Looking up the rest from reference TRBV5-1 and TRBJ2-5 gives the full variable domain: KAGVTQTPRYLIKTRGQQVTLSCSPISGHRSVSWYQQTPGQGLQFLFEYFSETQRNKGNFPGRFSGRQFSNSRSEMNVSTLELGDSALYLCASSLTGTYQETQYFGPGTRLLVL.

The V call is TRBV10-3, the J call TRBJ1-2; 9 nucleotides align to TRBD1. The germline V gene encodes CDR1 ENHRY and CDR2 SYGVKD. The V segment lost 10 bases and the J segment 1 base; nucleotides outside the gene matches: 4. The CDR3 has 13 amino acids. CDR3 loop: CANRDRDNYGYTF. The DNA for the CDR3 is TGTGCCAACCGGGACAGGGATAACTATGGCTACACCTTC.

This clonotype showed up many times. V gene TRBV29-1 combines with J gene TRBJ1-4; D is perhaps TRBD1 (5 bases). Trimming took off 6 bases at V and 7 bases at J, with 15 bases between the two ends. From germline, CDR1 is SQVTM and CDR2 ANQGSEA. The CDR3 is made up of 13 amino acids. CDR3 sequence: CSVQGVAGEKLFF. CDR3 DNA sequence: TGCAGCGTCCAGGGTGTGGCTGGTGAAAAACTGTTTTTT.

This clonotype has at least ten counts. The rearrangement uses TRBV10-3 and TRBJ2-5, with 7 nucleotides matching TRBD2. The CDR3 spans 13 residues. Losses at the gene ends were 6 bases for V and 2 bases for J; bases not matched to a gene: 3. Germline CDR1 is ENHRY and CDR2 is SYGVKD. The CDR3 sequence is CAIRGGGQETQYF. The CDR3 DNA is TGTGCCATCAGGGGGGGGGGGCAAGAGACCCAGTACTTC.

The chain joins TRBV12-3 or TRBV12-4 to TRBJ2-1, with TRBD1 identical over 7 bases. This CDR3 spans 15 amino acids. The V segment lost 3 bases and the J segment 1 base; nucleotides outside the gene matches: 3. The CDR3 reads CASSLGTASYNEQFF. The CDR3 DNA reads as TGTGCCAGCAGTTTGGGGACAGCATCCTACAATGAGCAGTTCTTC.

This clonotype came up many times. This chain uses TRBV30 with TRBJ2-1; 8 nucleotides align to TRBD2. The CDR3 loop spans 17 amino acids. Germline V gene data show CDR1 as GTSNPN and CDR2 as SVGIG (reference sequence). The J segment lost 3 bases and the V segment lost 0 bases, leaving 10 bases of the junction unmatched. The DNA for the CDR3 is TGTGCCTGGAGTGTACTCGGGGGGGGCCCCCTCTACAATGAGCAGTTCTTC. Residues: CAWSVLGGGPLYNEQFF. Complete variable domain (other parts from reference TRBV30 and TRBJ2-1): SQTIHQWPATLVQPVGSPLSLECTVEGTSNPNLYWYRQAAGRGLQLLFYSVGIGQISSEVPQNLSASRPQDRQFILSSKKLLLSDSGFYLCAWSVLGGGPLYNEQFFGPGTRLTVL.

This clonotype occurred many times. The rearrangement links TRBV7-6 to TRBJ2-7, with D perhaps being TRBD1 or TRBD2 (6 bases each). V was pared by 0 bases and J by 5 bases, with 14 bases between. This CDR3 has 15 residues. Per germline, CDR1 SGHVS and CDR2 FNYEAQ. In nucleotides, the CDR3 is TGTGCCAGCAGCTTAGCGTGGGGGGCATTCAACGAGCAGTACTTC. This codes for CASSLAWGAFNEQYF.

This clonotype was seen at least ten times. This rearrangement joins TRBV5-1 to TRBJ2-2, with 8 bases fitting TRBD2. With 0 bases clipped from V and 6 bases from J, the junction kept 7 bases outside the gene matches. The CDR3 loop spans 16 amino acids. The germline CDR1 and CDR2 sequences are SGHRS and YFSETQ. The CDR3 bases are TGCGCCAGCAGCTTGGATTCGGGGGGGCGAGCCGGGGAGCTGTTTTTT. Translating it yields CASSLDSGGRAGELFF.

Many counts were recorded for this clonotype. This chain connects TRBV4-1 to TRBJ2-3; no clear D gene. The CDR3 length is 15 residues. Germline V gene sequence: CDR1 MGHRA, CDR2 YSYEKL. The V end lost 0 bases, the J end lost 2 bases, and 9 bases lay between the germline ends. The CDR3 bases are TGCGCCAGCAGCCAAGACCGGACCGTCACAGATACGCAGTATTTT. It encodes CASSQDRTVTDTQYF.

This clonotype was seen a handful of times. The rearrangement uses TRBV5-1 and TRBJ1-1; D not certain. The germline CDR1 and CDR2 sequences are SGHRS and YFSETQ. The CDR3 has 14 amino acids. V gave up 5 bases and J gave up 5 bases, with 16 bases separating them. CDR3 residues: CASSLGRFGTEAFF. The CDR3 DNA reads as TGCGCCAGCAGTCTAGGACGATTCGGGACTGAAGCTTTCTTT. The entire variable domain, with the rest obtained from reference TRBV5-1 and TRBJ1-1, is as follows: KAGVTQTPRYLIKTRGQQVTLSCSPISGHRSVSWYQQTPGQGLQFLFEYFSETQRNKGNFPGRFSGRQFSNSRSEMNVSTLELGDSALYLCASSLGRFGTEAFFGQGTRLTVV.

The sample holds many counts of this clonotype. The chain uses TRBV7-9 and TRBJ1-5; no clear D gene. The V gene's germline CDR1 is SEHNR and CDR2 FQNEAQ (reference sequence). Deletions cut 4 bases from V and 3 bases from J, with 4 bases between. The CDR3 runs 12 residues. The CDR3 DNA reads as TGTGCCAGCAGCTATAACAATCAGCCCCAGCATTTT. This gives the protein CASSYNNQPQHF.

This clonotype was picked up many times. The rearrangement uses TRBV20-1 and TRBJ2-3, with 8 bases lining up with TRBD1. Germline V gene data show CDR1 as DFQATT and CDR2 as SNEGSKA (reference sequence). Losses at the gene ends were 3 bases for V and 3 bases for J; bases not matched to a gene: 5. The CDR3 is 14 residues long. CDR3 sequence: CSASGQGATDTQYF. In DNA form, the CDR3 reads TGCAGTGCTAGCGGCCAGGGGGCAACAGATACGCAGTATTTT.

As for this clonotype: A single base separates this from a much larger clone, so it may be a read error. The chain recombines TRBV20-1 with TRBJ2-5; maybe TRBD2 (7 bases). CDR1 is DFQATT and CDR2 is SNEGSKA in the germline V gene (reference sequence). This CDR3 comprises 13 residues. The CDR3 region has the DNA TGCAGTCCCCTGGGGGGGGCACAAGAGACCCGGTACTTC. Translation: CSPLGGAQETRYF.

This clonotype is categorized as medium-sized (0.01 to 0.1%). V usage is TRBV5-1 and J usage is TRBJ2-5; D remains unclear. Germline CDR1 is SGHRS and CDR2 is YFSETQ. The CDR3 extends over 13 amino acids. The germline V and J ends were trimmed by 2 bases and 5 bases, with 10 bases remaining between them. CDR3 residues: CASSLSGPETQYF. The CDR3 nucleotides read TGCGCCAGCAGCTTATCGGGTCCGGAGACCCAGTACTTC. The full variable domain, in which reference TRBV5-1 and TRBJ2-5 provide the parts outside the CDR3, is KAGVTQTPRYLIKTRGQQVTLSCSPISGHRSVSWYQQTPGQGLQFLFEYFSETQRNKGNFPGRFSGRQFSNSRSEMNVSTLELGDSALYLCASSLSGPETQYFGPGTRLLVL.

Many counts were recorded for this clonotype. The V call is TRBV14, the J call TRBJ2-7; D is undetermined. CDR1 is SGHDN, CDR2 FVKESK, per germline. Between the trimmed V and J ends, which lost 0 bases and 5 bases, there was a span of 8 bases. This CDR3 spans 13 amino acids. Written as DNA, the CDR3 is TGTGCCAGCAGCCAAGACCCTTGGGACGAGCAGTACTTC. Residues: CASSQDPWDEQYF.

This clonotype occurred many times. The CDR3, as DNA: TGTGCCAGCAGTTACCGACTCGGGACAGAGAACACTGAAGCTTTCTTT. Protein product: CASSYRLGTENTEAFF. The rearrangement joins TRBV6-6 to TRBJ1-1; 7 bases agree with TRBD1. The CDR3 covers 16 residues. In germline, CDR1 is MNHNY, CDR2 SVGAGI (reference sequence). V was pared by 2 bases and J by 1 base, with 7 bases of the junction left unmatched.

This clonotype was detected many times. The V and J genes are TRBV3-1 and TRBJ2-1; 11 bases are a match to TRBD2. V gave up 0 bases and J gave up 4 bases; unmatched junction bases: 5. The CDR3 spans 17 residues. The germline V gene encodes CDR1 LGHDT and CDR2 YNNKEL (reference sequence). The CDR3 sequence: CASSQDLPSGGYNEQFF. Here the CDR3 DNA reads TGTGCCAGCAGCCAAGATCTACCTAGCGGGGGGTACAATGAGCAGTTCTTC.

The chain has TRBV3-1 and TRBJ1-6; D is ambiguous. Germline V gene lookup returns CDR1 LGHDT and CDR2 YNNKEL (reference sequence). CDR3 size: 13 residues. Trimming shortened V by 0 bases and J by 10 bases, and 7 bases separated the two germline ends. As DNA, the CDR3 is TGTGCCAGCAGCCAAGAATGGAGCTCACCCCTCCACTTT. Translation: CASSQEWSSPLHF.